This T cell receptor (beta chain) was recorded in a study of T cell responses to AZD1222 COVID-19 vaccine (dated by TCRdb to about 2021). General notes on the study: AZD1222 recipients whose second dose came at about 4 weeks and those whose second dose came at about 12 weeks were combined into one group, since spike-specific TCR depth and breadth did not differ between the two schedules. TCR sequencing was performed for roughly 250 trial participants, of whom about 200 were given two doses of AZD1222 and about 25 were given two doses of MenACWY control vaccine. Trial participants were enrolled into age subgroups of 18-55, 56-69 and 70-plus years, which contained 148, 28 and 57 TCR-sequenced participants, respectively.

To note about this clone: The antigen it recognizes is unknown. Base-call qualities are not available, and no considerably larger clone is one nucleotide away.

Reading the label with the study, this specimen's time point is: baseline before first vaccination. The vaccinee samples were drawn from two UK trials, COV001 and COV002, one of which was a single-blind randomized controlled phase 2/3 trial testing AZD1222 (ChAdOx1 nCoV-19) in healthy adults. For TCRbeta chain sequencing, PBMC samples were collected from trial participants at day 0 and at day 28 after the second dose. On the study overall, not on this receptor specifically: Only a handful of AZD1222 recipients were SARS-CoV-2 seropositive at baseline, limiting conclusions about previously exposed vaccinees. Because no samples from the day 14 peak response were available, repertoires could be characterized only after the peak T cell response. The 56-69-year group was small, and its depth increase did not reach significance, likely because of low power. Reportedly, close to half of the unique spike-specific TCRs recognized epitopes lying outside the regions that are mutated in the B.1.351 and B.1.1.7 variants. Spike-specific TCR breadth and depth rose significantly after two AZD1222 doses compared with day 0 and with MenACWY recipients. CD4 TCRs associated with the vaccine covered the entire spike protein, and the dominant responses were in regions 160-218 and 743-854. Participants were mostly white British, with more females than males. The authors suggested clonal diversity may have been underestimated.

The germline V gene encodes CDR1 MNHEY and CDR2 SMNVEV (reference sequence). The CDR3 starts with the cysteine, ends with the phenylalanine, and has 16 residues. Only the CDR3 region is kept as DNA, spanning 48 bases read in frame from base 1. At the junction V is shortened by 2 bases and J by 7 bases, with 20 bases in between. The CDR3 regions of human TCRbeta chains were analyzed by immunosequencing. The study's processing was this. Repertoire TCRs were checked for matches against a reference library of SARS-CoV-2-specific TCRs that had been generated using the MIRA antigen-specificity platform. Breadth was defined as the fraction of unique TCRs that were SARS-CoV-2-associated. Depth was defined as the fraction of total T cells that were SARS-CoV-2-associated. Each spike-specific TCR was assigned to its reactive spike region and to a CD4 or CD8 class using the MIRA data. Log10-transformed breadth and depth values were compared by one-way ANOVA with Sidak's multiple comparisons tests. TCRdb took this table from immuneACCESS and kept in-frame rearrangements with V and J called. Such tables lack part of the clones; where checked against another copy, unresolved V genes explain under half of the gap, and the rest is unexplained. V and J calls plus clone size are reproduced from that table; the DNA served to infer D and trimming. The sample profile shows 130,000 to 150,000 clones; around 90% of them were found once. The top ten constitute less than 7% of the sample.

The sequence was obtained from an adult in good health. Sequenced here: peripheral blood, sampled on day 0 of AZD1222 vaccination. Rearrangement joined TRBV27 to TRBJ1-2; the D gene assignment is ambiguous. The CDR3 has the sequence CASSLLSPGTTGGYTF. DNA sequence: TGTGCCAGCAGTTTACTCTCCCCGGGCACAACCGGTGGCTACACCTTC.